The clone carrying this T cell receptor beta chain was counted many times. Its antigen is still unknown. Time point specified: newly diagnosed GD, antithyroid drugs for less than 3 months. The TCR library was prepared using RNA isolated from PBMCs. These data come from a study of regulatory T cells in long-lasting Graves disease. Overall study results and limits: TRBV28 was favored in persistent disease, as were TRBJ1-2 and TRBJ2-5. Persistent Graves' patients had lower TCR diversity than newly diagnosed ones.

The V gene's germline CDR1 is MNHEY and CDR2 SVGEGT. V shed 7 bases and J shed 3 bases, with 13 bases lying between them. This CDR3 has 14 residues. Arm-PCR of CDR3 regions and iRepertoire HTBI primers were used to build TCR beta libraries. TCRdb independently ran MiXCR on the multiplex PCR reads; one entry per CDR3 protein. The sample records about 450,000 distinct CDR3 sequences, approximately 16% being singletons. The data were also submitted as part of a second study, on T cells in Graves' hyperthyroidism and ophthalmopathy.

This receptor was obtained from a woman aged 25 to 45 with Graves disease. This material consisted of peripheral blood mononuclear cells (PBMCs), taken at new diagnosis, from a patient treated with antithyroid drugs. This chain joins TRBV6-2 or TRBV6-3 and TRBJ2-1; TRBD2 might be the D (5 bases). CDR3 sequence reads: CASKDQRYYNEQFF. CDR3 DNA sequence: TGTGCCAGCAAGGACCAGCGGTACTACAATGAGCAGTTCTTC.